Included here is one T cell receptor (beta chain) sequence, with context. Its antigen is unidentified. Profiled with immunoSEQ multiplex PCR; TCRdb holds only in-frame clones, not every one. The sample lists 15,000 to 25,000 clones; approximately 88% were seen once. The record originates from a study of PD-1 blockade in classical Hodgkin lymphoma. Findings and caveats of the study: What drove the repertoire differences, possibly disease activity or prior therapy, has not been defined. In CD4+ cells, TCR diversity went up significantly by C4D1, but in CD8+ cells it did not. Newly diagnosed patients were reported to start with lower TCR diversity than healthy donors.

V lost 0 bases and J lost 9, with 11 bases in between. The CDR3 is 13 residues long. Germline-derived CDR1 and CDR2 are MNHEY and SMNVEV (reference sequence). Stated time point: cycle 4 day 1 (C4D1), after around six weeks of nivolumab. Relapse after autologous stem cell transplantation occurred in every patient, and brentuximab vedotin exposure varied. Negative selection with magnets was how CD8+ T cells were isolated from the thawed PBMCs. Here the sequenced sample was CD8+ T cells from blood, taken before the fourth cycle of nivolumab. The chain recombines TRBV27 with TRBJ1-1; D remains unclear. The TCR sequence derives from a human donor with classical Hodgkin lymphoma. The CDR3 DNA reads as TGTGCCAGCAGTTTATCGGGCTATCGGAAAGCTTTCTTT. Its protein is CASSLSGYRKAFF.